This T cell receptor (beta chain) was observed in a study of blood T cell repertoires in COVID-19. Background on the study: Whether acute or convalescent, the COVID-19 samples came from the United States, Italy and Spain. PBMCs, B-cell-depleted T cells, or T cells were the source of the cDNA or gDNA that made up the material.

Germline values: CDR1 MNHEY, CDR2 SVGAGI. J was trimmed by 7 bases and V by 6 bases; bases with no gene match: 12. The CDR3 is made up of 15 amino acids. Original processing notes: It was from reference gene primer amplification that nucleated cell counts were estimated. Profiling relied on immunoSEQ multiplex PCR, and the TCRdb table lists in-frame clones only, not all of them. V and J calls and clone size come straight from that table; D and trimming were deduced from the DNA. The sample has about 200,000 clones; roughly four fifths are singletons. The sample consisted of peripheral blood. This clonotype was sampled from a man aged 50 or older who had recovered from COVID-19. The chain uses TRBV6-5 and TRBJ2-7; 10 nucleotides line up with TRBD1. DNA for the CDR3: TGTGCCAGCAGCCACGCCGGGACAGGGGCCGGGGAGCAGTACTTC. This encodes CASSHAGTGAGEQYF.